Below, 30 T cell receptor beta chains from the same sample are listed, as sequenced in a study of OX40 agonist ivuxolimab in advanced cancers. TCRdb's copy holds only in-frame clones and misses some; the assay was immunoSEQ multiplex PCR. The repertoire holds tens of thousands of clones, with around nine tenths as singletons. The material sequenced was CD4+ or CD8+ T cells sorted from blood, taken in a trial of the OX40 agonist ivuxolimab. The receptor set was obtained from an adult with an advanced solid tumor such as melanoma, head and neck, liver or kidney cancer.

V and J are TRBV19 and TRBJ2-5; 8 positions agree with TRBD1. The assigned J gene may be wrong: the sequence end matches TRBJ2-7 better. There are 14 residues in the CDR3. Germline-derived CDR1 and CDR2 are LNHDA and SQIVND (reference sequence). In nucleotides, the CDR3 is TGTGCCAGTAGCCCCGGCAGGGGGCTTTACGAGCAGTACTTC. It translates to CASSPGRGLYEQYF.

The chain's CDR3 is CASSLLAGGDEQFF. The CDR3 nucleotides are TGTGCCAGCAGCTTGCTAGCGGGGGGCGATGAGCAGTTCTTC. V and J are TRBV7-2 and TRBJ2-1; 11 bases map to TRBD2. Germline assignment: CDR1 SGHTA and CDR2 FQGNSA. Germline trimming cut 3 bases from V and 8 bases from J; bases unmatched to any gene: 3. This CDR3 is 14 amino acids long.

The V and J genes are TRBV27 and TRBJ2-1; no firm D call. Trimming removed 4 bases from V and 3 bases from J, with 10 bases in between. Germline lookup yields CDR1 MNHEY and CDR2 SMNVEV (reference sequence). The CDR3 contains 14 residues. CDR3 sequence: CASSSGYDYNEQFF. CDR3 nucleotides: TGTGCCAGCAGTTCCGGGTATGACTACAATGAGCAGTTCTTC.

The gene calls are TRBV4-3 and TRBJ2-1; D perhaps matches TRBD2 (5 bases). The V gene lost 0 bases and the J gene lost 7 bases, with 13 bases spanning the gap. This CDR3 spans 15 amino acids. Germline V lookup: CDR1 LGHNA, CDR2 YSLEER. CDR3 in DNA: TGCGCCAGCAGCCAAGATAGGCTAGGCGGGAATGAGCAGTTCTTC. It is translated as CASSQDRLGGNEQFF.

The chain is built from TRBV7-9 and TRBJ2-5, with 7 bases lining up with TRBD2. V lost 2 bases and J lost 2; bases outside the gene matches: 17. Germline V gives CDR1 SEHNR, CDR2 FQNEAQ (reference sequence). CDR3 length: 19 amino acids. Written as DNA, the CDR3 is TGTGCCAGCAGCTTACCCACACCGCGCAGCGGGATGGCTCAAGAGACCCAGTACTTC. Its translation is CASSLPTPRSGMAQETQYF.

DNA for the CDR3: TGCGCCAGCAGCCAAGATTTACCCCCCGATACGCAGTATTTT. It codes for CASSQDLPPDTQYF. This chain uses TRBV4-3 with TRBJ2-3, with D uncertain. The length of the CDR3 is 14 residues. V dropped 0 bases and J dropped 6 bases, with 10 bases sitting between them. From germline, CDR1 is LGHNA and CDR2 YSLEER.

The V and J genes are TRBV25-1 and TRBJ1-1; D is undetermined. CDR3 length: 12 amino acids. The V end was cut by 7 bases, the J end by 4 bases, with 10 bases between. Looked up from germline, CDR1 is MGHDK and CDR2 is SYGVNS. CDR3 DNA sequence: TGTGCCAGCAACTGGGAGGGCACTGAAGCTTTCTTT. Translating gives CASNWEGTEAFF.

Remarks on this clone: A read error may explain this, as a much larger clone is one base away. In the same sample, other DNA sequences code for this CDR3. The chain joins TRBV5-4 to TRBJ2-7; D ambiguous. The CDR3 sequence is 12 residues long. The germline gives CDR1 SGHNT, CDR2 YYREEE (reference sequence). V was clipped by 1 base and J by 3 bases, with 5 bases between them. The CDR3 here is CASSLSSYEQYF. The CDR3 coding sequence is TGTGCCAGCAGCTTGAGTAGCTACGAGCAGTACTTC.

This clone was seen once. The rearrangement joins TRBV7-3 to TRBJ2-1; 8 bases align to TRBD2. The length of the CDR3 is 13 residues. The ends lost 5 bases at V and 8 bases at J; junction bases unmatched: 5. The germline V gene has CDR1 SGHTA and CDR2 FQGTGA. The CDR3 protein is CASSTGLEDEQFF. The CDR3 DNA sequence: TGTGCCAGCAGCACGGGACTAGAGGATGAGCAGTTCTTC.

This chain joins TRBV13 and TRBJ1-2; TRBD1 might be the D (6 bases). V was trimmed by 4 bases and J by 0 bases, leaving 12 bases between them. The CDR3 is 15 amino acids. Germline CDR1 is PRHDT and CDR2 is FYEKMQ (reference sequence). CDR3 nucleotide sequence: TGTGCCAGCAGCTCCCTGGAGGGGGCTAACTATGGCTACACCTTC. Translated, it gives CASSSLEGANYGYTF.

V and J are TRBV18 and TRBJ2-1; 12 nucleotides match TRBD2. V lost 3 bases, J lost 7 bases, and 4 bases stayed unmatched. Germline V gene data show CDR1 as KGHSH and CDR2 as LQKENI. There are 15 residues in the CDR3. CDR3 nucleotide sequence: TGTGCCAGCTCACCGACTAGCGGGAGAGGAAATGAGCAGTTCTTC. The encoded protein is CASSPTSGRGNEQFF.

CDR3 in amino acids: CASSLWERSEAFF. CDR3 coding DNA: TGTGCCAGCAGCTTATGGGAACGCTCTGAAGCTTTCTTT. V gene TRBV11-2 combines with J gene TRBJ1-1; D ambiguous. The CDR3 is made up of 13 amino acids. V gave up 2 bases and J gave up 6 bases, with 10 bases separating them. The germline V gene has CDR1 SGHAT and CDR2 FQNNGV.

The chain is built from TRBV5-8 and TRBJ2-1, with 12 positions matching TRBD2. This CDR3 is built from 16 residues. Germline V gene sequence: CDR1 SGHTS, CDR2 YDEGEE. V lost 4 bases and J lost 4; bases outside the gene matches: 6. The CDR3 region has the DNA TGTGCCAGCAGCGTCCCGACTAGCGGGAGATACAATGAGCAGTTCTTC. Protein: CASSVPTSGRYNEQFF.

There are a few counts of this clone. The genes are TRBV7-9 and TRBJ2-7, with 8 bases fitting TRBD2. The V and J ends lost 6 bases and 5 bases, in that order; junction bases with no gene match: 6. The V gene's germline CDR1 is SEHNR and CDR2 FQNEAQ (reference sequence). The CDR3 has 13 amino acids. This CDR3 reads CASRSGGSHEQYF. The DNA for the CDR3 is TGTGCCAGCAGATCGGGAGGGAGCCACGAGCAGTACTTC. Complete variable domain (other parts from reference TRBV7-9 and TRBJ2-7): DTGVSQNPRHKITKRGQNVTFRCDPISEHNRLYWYRQTLGQGPEFLTYFQNEAQLEKSRLLSDRFSAERPKGSFSTLEIQRTEQGDSAMYLCASRSGGSHEQYFGPGTRLTVT.

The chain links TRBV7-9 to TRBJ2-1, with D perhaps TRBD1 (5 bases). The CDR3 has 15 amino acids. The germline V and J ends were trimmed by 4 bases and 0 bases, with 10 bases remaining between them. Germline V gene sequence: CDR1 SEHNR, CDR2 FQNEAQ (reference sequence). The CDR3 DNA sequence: TGTGCCAGCAGCTCACAGGAGAGCTCCTACAATGAGCAGTTCTTC. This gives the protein CASSSQESSYNEQFF.

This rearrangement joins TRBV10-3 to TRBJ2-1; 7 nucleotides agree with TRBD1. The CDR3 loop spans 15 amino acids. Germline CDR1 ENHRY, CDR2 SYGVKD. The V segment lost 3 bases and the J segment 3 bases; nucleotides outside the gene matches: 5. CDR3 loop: CAISDPGTDYNEQFF. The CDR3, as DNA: TGTGCCATCAGTGACCCCGGGACAGACTACAATGAGCAGTTCTTC.

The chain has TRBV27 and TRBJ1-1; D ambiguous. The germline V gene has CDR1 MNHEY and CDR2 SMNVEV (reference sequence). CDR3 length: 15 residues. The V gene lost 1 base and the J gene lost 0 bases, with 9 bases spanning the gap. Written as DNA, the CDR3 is TGTGCCAGCAGTTTATTAGGCAGTTTGAACACTGAAGCTTTCTTT. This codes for CASSLLGSLNTEAFF.

Here the CDR3 reads CASSYSGAGETQYF. The CDR3 DNA reads TGTGCCAGCAGTTACTCGGGGGCTGGGGAGACCCAGTACTTC. The V call is TRBV6-5, the J call TRBJ2-5, with D maybe TRBD1 (6 bases). Per the germline V gene, CDR1 is MNHEY and CDR2 is SVGAGI. The CDR3 is made up of 14 amino acids. V was pared by 0 bases and J by 5 bases, with 10 bases between.

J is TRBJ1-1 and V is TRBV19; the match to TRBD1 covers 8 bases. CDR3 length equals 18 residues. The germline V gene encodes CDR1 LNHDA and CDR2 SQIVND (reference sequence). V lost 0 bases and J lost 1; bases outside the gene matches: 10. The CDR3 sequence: CASSIDPGTGGWNTEAFF. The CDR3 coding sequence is TGTGCCAGTAGTATAGATCCCGGGACAGGTGGGTGGAACACTGAAGCTTTCTTT.

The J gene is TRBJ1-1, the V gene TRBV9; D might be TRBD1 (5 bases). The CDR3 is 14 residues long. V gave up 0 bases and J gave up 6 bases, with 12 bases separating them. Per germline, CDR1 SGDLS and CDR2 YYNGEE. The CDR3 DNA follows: TGTGCCAGCAGCGTAGCAGGGTCGGAGTCTGAAGCTTTCTTT. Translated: CASSVAGSESEAFF.

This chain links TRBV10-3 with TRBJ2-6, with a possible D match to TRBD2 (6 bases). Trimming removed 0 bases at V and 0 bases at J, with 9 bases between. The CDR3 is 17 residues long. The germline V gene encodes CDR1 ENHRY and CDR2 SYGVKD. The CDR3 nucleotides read TGTGCCATCAGTGAGTCCACTAGCTCCTCTGGGGCCAACGTCCTGACTTTC. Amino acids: CAISESTSSSGANVLTF.

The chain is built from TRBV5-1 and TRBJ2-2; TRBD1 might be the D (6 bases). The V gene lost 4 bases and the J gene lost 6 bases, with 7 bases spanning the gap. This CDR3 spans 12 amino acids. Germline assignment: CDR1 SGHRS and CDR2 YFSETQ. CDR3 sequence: CASSTGSGELFF. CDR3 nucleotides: TGCGCCAGCAGCACAGGGTCCGGGGAGCTGTTTTTT.

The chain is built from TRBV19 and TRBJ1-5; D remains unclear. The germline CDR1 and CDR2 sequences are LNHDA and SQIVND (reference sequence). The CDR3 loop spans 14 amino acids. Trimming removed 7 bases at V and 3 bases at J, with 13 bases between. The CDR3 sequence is CASMTTEINQPQHF. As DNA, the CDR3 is TGTGCCAGTATGACAACGGAGATCAATCAGCCCCAGCATTTT.

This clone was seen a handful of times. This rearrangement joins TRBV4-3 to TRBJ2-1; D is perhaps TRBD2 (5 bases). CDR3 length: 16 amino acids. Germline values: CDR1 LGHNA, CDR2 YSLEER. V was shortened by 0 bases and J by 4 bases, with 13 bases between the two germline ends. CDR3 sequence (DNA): TGCGCCAGCAGCCAAGATAGTACTAGTACTTACAATGAGCAGTTCTTC. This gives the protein CASSQDSTSTYNEQFF.

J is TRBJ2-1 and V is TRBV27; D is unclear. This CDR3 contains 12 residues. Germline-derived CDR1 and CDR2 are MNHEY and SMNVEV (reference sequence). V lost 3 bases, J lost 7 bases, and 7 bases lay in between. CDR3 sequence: CASSFEGNEQFF. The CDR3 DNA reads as TGTGCCAGCAGTTTTGAAGGGAATGAGCAGTTCTTC.

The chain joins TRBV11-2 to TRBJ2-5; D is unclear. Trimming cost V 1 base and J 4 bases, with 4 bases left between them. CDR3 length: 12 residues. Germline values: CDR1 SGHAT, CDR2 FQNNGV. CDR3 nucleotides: TGTGCCAGCAGCTTAGCCGCAGAGACCCAGTACTTC. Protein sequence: CASSLAAETQYF.

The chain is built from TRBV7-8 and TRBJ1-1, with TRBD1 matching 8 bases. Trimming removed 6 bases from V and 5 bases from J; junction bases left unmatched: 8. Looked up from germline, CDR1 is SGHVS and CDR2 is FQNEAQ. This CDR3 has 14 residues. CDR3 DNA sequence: TGTGCCAGCAGTCGGGAGGACAGGGATACTGAAGCTTTCTTT. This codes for CASSREDRDTEAFF.

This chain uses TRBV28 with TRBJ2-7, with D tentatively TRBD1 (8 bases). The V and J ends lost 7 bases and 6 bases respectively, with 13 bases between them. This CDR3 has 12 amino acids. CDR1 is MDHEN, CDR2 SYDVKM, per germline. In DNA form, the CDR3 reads TGTGCCAGCATGACAGGGGAGGGCGAGCAGTACTTC. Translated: CASMTGEGEQYF.

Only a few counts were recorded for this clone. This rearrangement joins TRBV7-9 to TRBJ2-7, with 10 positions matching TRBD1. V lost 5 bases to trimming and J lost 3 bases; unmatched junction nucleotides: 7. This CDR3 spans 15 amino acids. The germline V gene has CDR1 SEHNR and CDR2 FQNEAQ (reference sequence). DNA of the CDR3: TGTGCCAGCAGCCCAAGGACAGGGGGGTACTACGAGCAGTACTTC. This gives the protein CASSPRTGGYYEQYF.

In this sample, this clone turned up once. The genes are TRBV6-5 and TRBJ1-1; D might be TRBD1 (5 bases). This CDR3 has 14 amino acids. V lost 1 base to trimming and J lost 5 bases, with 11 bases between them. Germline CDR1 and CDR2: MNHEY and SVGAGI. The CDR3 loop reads CASSYLQGETEAFF. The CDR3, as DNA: TGTGCCAGCAGTTACTTGCAGGGAGAAACTGAAGCTTTCTTT.